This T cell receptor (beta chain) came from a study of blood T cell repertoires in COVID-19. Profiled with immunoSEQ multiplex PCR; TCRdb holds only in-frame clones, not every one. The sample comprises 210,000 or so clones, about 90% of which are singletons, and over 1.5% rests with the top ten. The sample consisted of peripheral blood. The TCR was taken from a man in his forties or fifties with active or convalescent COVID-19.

Written as DNA, the CDR3 is TGTGCCAGCAGCTTGGGTAGCGGGACCGCCTACGAGCAGTACTTC. This sequence encodes CASSLGSGTAYEQYF. This chain uses TRBV5-4 with TRBJ2-7, with 8 bases that match TRBD2. CDR3 length: 15 residues. After removal of 0 bases from V and 2 bases from J, the junction contained 4 bases not matched to a gene. Germline V lookup: CDR1 SGHNT, CDR2 YYREEE (reference sequence).